The clone carrying this T cell receptor beta chain appeared a single time. Germline V gene data show CDR1 as LNHDA and CDR2 as SQIVND (reference sequence). The CDR3 consists of 16 residues. The germline V and J ends were trimmed by 6 bases and 0 bases, with 18 bases remaining between them. In the original processing: Amplifying reference gene primers gave estimates of nucleated cell counts. Here immunoSEQ multiplex PCR was the method, and the copy in TCRdb shows in-frame clones only, minus some. For V, J and clone size, that table is used; D and trimming come from the DNA. The sample lists 65,000 to 85,000 clones, around three quarters occurring once. This specimen belongs to a study of blood T cell repertoires in COVID-19. Study as a whole: Donors in the United States, Italy and Spain gave samples during acute or convalescent COVID-19. Nucleic acid was either cDNA or gDNA, and it came from T cells, B-cell-depleted T cells, or PBMCs.

The TCR sequence derives from a man aged 50-60 years with active or convalescent COVID-19. The rearrangement links TRBV19 to TRBJ2-7; a weak D match, TRBD1 (6 bases). The sample consisted of peripheral blood. The CDR3 region is CASSRWAQGSSYEQYF. The CDR3, as DNA: TGTGCCAGTAGCAGGTGGGCCCAGGGGTCCTCCTACGAGCAGTACTTC.